This T cell receptor (beta chain) was captured in a study of blood T cell repertoires in COVID-19. About the study: The origin of the acute and convalescent COVID-19 samples was the United States, Italy and Spain. Sources were T cells, B-cell-depleted T cells, or PBMCs; the material itself was cDNA or gDNA.

Germline CDR1 reads KGHSH; CDR2 reads LQKENI. The CDR3 consists of 13 residues. V shed 2 bases, J shed 7 bases, and the junction held 4 bases outside the gene matches. Participants had their cohort set by participant-reported clinical history. Here immunoSEQ multiplex PCR was the method, and the copy in TCRdb shows in-frame clones only, minus some. In the table there are approximately 200,000 clones, roughly 80% of which are singletons. The receptor comes from a woman between 40 and 50 years old with acute COVID-19. Sequencing was carried out using PBMCs or T cells enriched from blood (not recorded which). The V and J genes are TRBV18 and TRBJ1-1; 7 bases are shared with TRBD1. The CDR3: CASSPRTGDEAFF. The CDR3, as DNA: TGTGCCAGCTCACCAAGGACAGGAGATGAAGCTTTCTTT. Complete variable domain (other parts from reference TRBV18 and TRBJ1-1): NAGVMQNPRHLVRRRGQEARLRCSPMKGHSHVYWYRQLPEEGLKFMVYLQKENIIDESGMPKERFSAEFPKEGPSILRIQQVVRGDSAAYFCASSPRTGDEAFFGQGTRLTVV.